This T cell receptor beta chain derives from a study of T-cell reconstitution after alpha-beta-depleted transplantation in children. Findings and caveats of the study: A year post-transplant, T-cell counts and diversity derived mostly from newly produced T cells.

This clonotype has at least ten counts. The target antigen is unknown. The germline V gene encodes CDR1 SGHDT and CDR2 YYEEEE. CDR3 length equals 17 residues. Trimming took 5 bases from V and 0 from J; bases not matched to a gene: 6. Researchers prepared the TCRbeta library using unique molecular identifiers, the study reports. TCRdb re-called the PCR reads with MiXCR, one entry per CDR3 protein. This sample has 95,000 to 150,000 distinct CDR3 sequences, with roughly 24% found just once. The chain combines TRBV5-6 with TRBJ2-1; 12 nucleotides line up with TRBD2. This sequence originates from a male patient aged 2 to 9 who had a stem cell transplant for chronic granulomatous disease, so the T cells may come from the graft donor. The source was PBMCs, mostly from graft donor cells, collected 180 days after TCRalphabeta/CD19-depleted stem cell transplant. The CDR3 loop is CASSYGLAGSSYNEQFF. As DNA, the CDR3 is TGTGCCAGCAGTTATGGACTAGCGGGGAGCTCCTACAATGAGCAGTTCTTC. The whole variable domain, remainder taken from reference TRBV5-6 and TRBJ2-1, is DAGVTQSPTHLIKTRGQQVTLRCSPKSGHDTVSWYQQALGQGPQFIFQYYEEEERQRGNFPDRFSGHQFPNYSSELNVNALLLGDSALYLCASSYGLAGSSYNEQFFGPGTRLTVL.